A selection of T cell receptor beta chains follows, all from one sample in a study of T cells in Graves' hyperthyroidism and ophthalmopathy. One entry per CDR3 protein results from TCRdb running MiXCR on the multiplex PCR reads. The table lists about 350,000 distinct CDR3 sequences, approximately 18% of them singletons, with about 16% in the top ten. Source material: blood. These receptors were collected from a woman aged 35 to 49 with Graves' ophthalmopathy. CDR3s include the opening cysteine and the closing phenylalanine or tryptophan. The order of the fields is J gene, clone size, D gene, V gene, CDR3 DNA, CDR3 protein. D genes are given only for firm matches. Clone sizes are given selectively: once, few, many, or a class where the clone is expanded.

>TRBJ1-3|many|NA|TRBV20-1
TGCAGTGCTGATATATTAGGGAGAAACACCATATATTTT
CSADILGRNTIYF
>TRBJ2-4|few|NA|TRBV5-6
TGTGCCAGTAGAGGGTCCTTAGCCAAAAACATTCAGTACTTC
CASRGSLAKNIQYF
>TRBJ2-7|NA|TRBD2|TRBV7-2
TGTGCCAGCAGCTTGAGTAGCGGGGGTGTCGACGAGCAGTACTTC
CASSLSSGGVDEQYF
>TRBJ1-2|NA|NA|TRBV11-2
TGTGCCAGCAGCTTAGGACAGGCGACCATCTATGGCTACACCTTC
CASSLGQATIYGYTF
>TRBJ2-5|many|TRBD1|TRBV24-1
TGTGCCACCAGTGACCGGGACAGGGGGCGGGAGACCCAGTACTTC
CATSDRDRGRETQYF
>TRBJ2-3|NA|NA|TRBV3-1
TGTGCCAGCAGCCAACCAAAGACCGGTACGCAGTATTTT
CASSQPKTGTQYF
>TRBJ1-2|many|NA|TRBV10-3
TGTGCCATCAGTGACCCGGACACCGTATATGGCTACACCTTC
CAISDPDTVYGYTF
>TRBJ2-7|many|NA|TRBV6-1
TGTGCCAGCAGTGAACAACCTGCTGCCGACGAGCAGTACTTC
CASSEQPAADEQYF
>TRBJ2-5|many|NA|TRBV29-1
TGCAGCGTGGACTGGGGGAGGCAAGAGACCCAGTACTTC
CSVDWGRQETQYF
>TRBJ2-5|once|TRBD1|TRBV11-3
TGTGCCAGCAGCTCGAGGACAGGCGGCCAAGAGACCCAGTACTTC
CASSSRTGGQETQYF
>TRBJ1-1|NA|NA|TRBV6-2/TRBV6-3
TGTGCCAGCAGTTTTGACAGGAAGACTGAAGCTTTCTTT
CASSFDRKTEAFF
>TRBJ2-7|many|TRBD1|TRBV28
TGTGCCAGCAGCTTGAACCGGGACAGCTACTACGAGCAGTACTTC
CASSLNRDSYYEQYF
>TRBJ2-2|many|NA|TRBV30
TGTGCCTGGAGTGATGCCGGGGAGCTGTTTTTT
CAWSDAGELFF
>TRBJ2-5|few|TRBD1|TRBV7-8
TGTGCCAGCACCCAAACAGGGGATCGCCAAGAGACCCAGTACTTC
CASTQTGDRQETQYF
>TRBJ1-2|NA|NA|TRBV30
TGTGCCTCGGTAGTTTCTGATGGCTACACCTTC
CASVVSDGYTF
>TRBJ1-2|many|TRBD1|TRBV28
TGTGCCAGCACGACAGGGGGCGCTGACTATGGCTACACCTTC
CASTTGGADYGYTF
>TRBJ2-2|many|TRBD2|TRBV6-5
TGTGCCAGCAGTTACTCTCTAGCGGGGCCGAACACCGGGGAGCTGTTTTTT
CASSYSLAGPNTGELFF
>TRBJ1-6|many|NA|TRBV27
TGTGCCAGCAGTGTCACGCGGAATTCACCCCTCCACTTT
CASSVTRNSPLHF
>TRBJ2-5|many|TRBD2|TRBV20-1
TGCAGTGCTCCGCTTCCGCGGGCGGGGGGGGAGACCCAGTACTTC
CSAPLPRAGGETQYF
>TRBJ2-5|NA|TRBD2|TRBV6-1
TGTGCCAGCAGTCGCTCACTAGCGGGAGGGCCAGAGACCCAGTACTTC
CASSRSLAGGPETQYF
>TRBJ1-6|NA|NA|TRBV12-3/TRBV12-4
TGTGCCAGCATGGAGGAGCAAATAGGAAATTCACCCCTCCACTTT
CASMEEQIGNSPLHF
>TRBJ2-7|few|NA|TRBV5-1
TGCGCCAGCAGCTTGGTTTCCCAGGATAGCTCCTACGAGCAGTACTTC
CASSLVSQDSSYEQYF
>TRBJ1-2|NA|NA|TRBV6-1
TGTGCCAGCGGGCCACACAACTCGGTGGGGTATGGCTACACCTTC
CASGPHNSVGYGYTF
>TRBJ1-1|NA|NA|TRBV25-1
TGTGCCAGCAGTGAATCAGGCAGGGTTGGTGGTTTTTCGGAAGCTCTCTTT
CASSESGRVGGFSEALF
>TRBJ2-2|NA|TRBD1|TRBV12-3/TRBV12-4
TGTGCCAGCAGTCCACCTCCGGGACAGGGAGGGAGCGGGGAGCTGTTTTTT
CASSPPPGQGGSGELFF
>TRBJ1-2|many|NA|TRBV6-2/TRBV6-3
TGTGCCAGCAGTTACTCCGGTGGGGCAAACTATGGCTACACCTTC
CASSYSGGANYGYTF
>TRBJ1-5|many|NA|TRBV6-4
TGTGCCAGCAGTGATTCAGCTCGACGGGAGCCCCGGCATTTT
CASSDSARREPRHF
>TRBJ2-7|many|NA|TRBV7-3
TGTGCCAGCAGCCCATCGGGACTCAGTTACGAGCAGTACTTC
CASSPSGLSYEQYF
>TRBJ1-1|many|NA|TRBV29-1
TGCAGCGGCCAAGAAGGAATCCCTGGGAACACTGAAGCTTTCTTT
CSGQEGIPGNTEAFF
>TRBJ2-7|NA|TRBD1|TRBV7-2
TGTGCCAGCAGCTACTACCGGGACAGGGAATACGAGCAGTACTTC
CASSYYRDREYEQYF
>TRBJ2-5|once|NA|TRBV7-2
TGTGCCAGCAGCCCACGTATGTCACGAAAAGAGACCCAGTACTTC
CASSPRMSRKETQYF
>TRBJ1-2|many|TRBD1|TRBV28
TGTGCCAGCAGGGACAGGCTAGCTAACTATGGCTACACCTTC
CASRDRLANYGYTF
>TRBJ2-5|many|NA|TRBV28
TGTGCCAGCAGTTCGTCCCGGCGGACCCAGTACTTC
CASSSSRRTQYF